This note documents a single T cell receptor (beta chain) sequence. Its antigen is undetermined. There are 14 residues in the CDR3. CDR1 is MNHNY, CDR2 SVGAGI, per germline (reference sequence). Between the trimmed V and J ends, which lost 5 bases and 5 bases, there was a span of 15 bases. These data are taken from a study of T cells in tumors after PD-1 blockade. In the study overall: Daily vismodegib 150 mg continued in a subset of anti-PD-1-treated patients. Findings and limits, study-wide: Peripheral recruitment is suggested, as some novel exhausted tumor clones were in pre-treatment blood.

Genomic DNA template from tumor biopsies or peripheral blood, 616 ng to 6,004 ng input. Measured with immunoSEQ multiplex PCR; TCRdb has only the in-frame clones, and not every one. The sample contains about 47,000 clones, more than 60% of which appear only once. The TCR originated in a human donor with advanced basal cell or squamous cell carcinoma (not recorded which). The source was PBMCs, collected before anti-PD-1 therapy. The chain links TRBV6-6 to TRBJ2-5; D gene ambiguous. The CDR3 loop is CASSPNSYAETQYF. In nucleotides, the CDR3 is TGTGCCAGCAGTCCTAATAGTTATGCGGAGACCCAGTACTTC.